Presented here are 15 T cell receptor beta chains from one specimen sequenced in a study of cytomegalovirus exposure and HLA in healthy donors. Both 60 Vbeta primers and 13 Jbeta primers went into the PCR. Assay used: immunoSEQ multiplex PCR; TCRdb lists only in-frame clones, some missing. The sample has 120,000 or so clones; roughly 76% are singletons. Specimen: PBMCs. These receptors originate from a man aged 45-65 years in good health and CMV-seropositive.

The chain combines TRBV6-4 with TRBJ2-1; 7 bases agree with TRBD2. V shed 3 bases and J 5 bases; nucleotides not matched to a gene: 7. There are 15 residues in the CDR3. The V gene's germline CDR1 is MRHNA and CDR2 SNTAGT. The CDR3 loop is CASSDSPSGNNEQFF. CDR3 sequence (DNA): TGTGCCAGCAGTGATTCTCCTAGCGGTAACAATGAGCAGTTCTTC.

The chain employs TRBV28 and TRBJ2-7; tentatively, D is TRBD1 (6 bases). The CDR3 contains 12 residues. Germline lookup yields CDR1 MDHEN and CDR2 SYDVKM. Trimming cost V 8 bases and J 3 bases, with 11 bases left between them. Here the CDR3 DNA reads TGTGCCAGCCATCAGGGGTTCTACGAGCAGTACTTC. Translated: CASHQGFYEQYF.

This chain joins TRBV25-1 and TRBJ1-2; possibly TRBD1 for D (5 bases). This CDR3 region has 15 residues. The germline V gene has CDR1 MGHDK and CDR2 SYGVNS. Trimming pared 2 bases from V and 4 bases from J, leaving 14 bases between. The CDR3 loop reads CASSEGFAGLYGYTF. As DNA, the CDR3 is TGTGCCAGCAGTGAAGGGTTCGCGGGGCTCTATGGCTACACCTTC.

The chain employs TRBV6-4 and TRBJ2-5; tentative D call: TRBD1 (5 bases). V gave up 4 bases and J gave up 1 base, with 13 bases separating them. CDR1 and CDR2 (germline): MRHNA, SNTAGT. The CDR3 totals 15 residues. The CDR3 nucleotides read TGTGCCAGCAGTGTCCGACAGCGTTCCCAAGAGACCCAGTACTTC. Translated, it gives CASSVRQRSQETQYF.

The V call is TRBV15, the J call TRBJ2-1, with 10 nucleotides matching TRBD2. From germline, CDR1 is LNHNV and CDR2 YYDKDF (reference sequence). V lost 5 bases to trimming and J lost 4 bases; unmatched junction nucleotides: 5. The CDR3 has 15 amino acids. CDR3 loop: CATSGSSGGYNEQFF. The CDR3 DNA follows: TGTGCCACCAGCGGATCTAGCGGGGGTTACAATGAGCAGTTCTTC.

The chain employs TRBV5-1 and TRBJ2-3, with 9 bases matching TRBD2. CDR3 length: 15 amino acids. Trimming at V came to 5 bases and at J to 5 bases, leaving 9 bases not matched to a gene. CDR1 SGHRS and CDR2 YFSETQ come from the germline V gene. This CDR3 reads CASRSLSGSGDTQYF. Written as DNA, the CDR3 is TGCGCCAGCAGGTCACTTAGCGGGAGTGGAGATACGCAGTATTTT. Variable domain in full (rest from reference TRBV5-1 and TRBJ2-3): KAGVTQTPRYLIKTRGQQVTLSCSPISGHRSVSWYQQTPGQGLQFLFEYFSETQRNKGNFPGRFSGRQFSNSRSEMNVSTLELGDSALYLCASRSLSGSGDTQYFGPGTRLTVL.

The V gene is TRBV2, the J gene TRBJ1-1; D call uncertain. V lost 8 bases and J lost 1, with 8 bases in between. Germline CDR1 and CDR2: SNHLY and FYNNEI. The CDR3 runs 12 residues. This chain's CDR3 is CASGRQNTEAFF. CDR3 coding DNA: TGTGCCAGCGGCCGACAGAACACTGAAGCTTTCTTT.

This chain joins TRBV9 and TRBJ2-1, with D possibly TRBD1 on 6 matching bases. V lost 4 bases to trimming and J lost 7 bases, with 18 bases between them. Germline V CDR1 and CDR2: SGDLS, YYNGEE. This CDR3 comprises 15 residues. The CDR3 DNA is TGTGCCAGCAGCCCTAACACCTTGAGGGGGAATGAGCAGTTCTTC. Amino acids: CASSPNTLRGNEQFF.

The chain links TRBV28 to TRBJ1-1, with TRBD1 matching 9 bases. Germline-derived CDR1 and CDR2 are MDHEN and SYDVKM. V was clipped by 1 base and J by 12 bases; unmatched bases: 3. The CDR3 covers 12 residues. CDR3 DNA: TGTGCCAGCAGTTTATACGACAGGGGGTCTTTCTTT. It translates to CASSLYDRGSFF. Combining the CDR3 with reference TRBV28 and TRBJ1-1 gives the whole variable domain DVKVTQSSRYLVKRTGEKVFLECVQDMDHENMFWYRQDPGLGLRLIYFSYDVKMKEKGDIPEGYSVSREKKERFSLILESASTNQTSMYLCASSLYDRGSFFGQGTRLTVV.

V usage is TRBV7-2 and J usage is TRBJ2-3, with D unresolved. V lost 5 bases to trimming and J lost 6 bases, with 15 bases between them. Germline lookup yields CDR1 SGHTA and CDR2 FQGNSA. The CDR3 runs 14 residues. As DNA, the CDR3 is TGTGCCAGCAGCCCTAGTTGGATATCGGATACGCAGTATTTT. The encoded protein is CASSPSWISDTQYF.

J is TRBJ1-2 and V is TRBV6-5; D is uncertain. The CDR3 has 15 residues. Germline lookup yields CDR1 MNHEY and CDR2 SVGAGI. V was shortened by 2 bases and J by 6 bases, with 16 bases between the two germline ends. CDR3 loop: CASSYLTPGTDGYTF. CDR3 DNA: TGTGCCAGCAGTTACCTGACCCCGGGTACGGATGGCTACACCTTC.

The V call is TRBV11-2, the J call TRBJ1-4; no firm D call. V was clipped by 5 bases and J by 10 bases, with 8 bases between them. Looked up from germline, CDR1 is SGHAT and CDR2 is FQNNGV. The CDR3 covers 11 residues. The CDR3 sequence is CASSPSRKLFF. The CDR3 nucleotides read TGTGCCAGCAGCCCCAGTCGAAAACTGTTTTTT.

V and J are TRBV7-9 and TRBJ2-7, with 7 bases identical to TRBD1. This CDR3 has 12 amino acids. Germline-derived CDR1 and CDR2 are SEHNR and FQNEAQ (reference sequence). Trimming cost V 5 bases and J 6 bases; bases outside gene matches: 4. CDR3 in DNA: TGTGCCAGCAGCACGACAGGGCCCGAGCAGTACTTC. It translates to CASSTTGPEQYF. The full variable domain, its missing parts supplied by reference TRBV7-9 and TRBJ2-7, is DTGVSQNPRHKITKRGQNVTFRCDPISEHNRLYWYRQTLGQGPEFLTYFQNEAQLEKSRLLSDRFSAERPKGSFSTLEIQRTEQGDSAMYLCASSTTGPEQYFGPGTRLTVT.

This clone was counted a single time. This rearrangement joins TRBV6-1 to TRBJ1-3; D gene ambiguous. The germline V gene has CDR1 MNHNS and CDR2 SASEGT. The CDR3 has 15 residues. With 3 bases removed from V and 4 bases from J, the gap between germline ends came to 13 bases. The DNA for the CDR3 is TGTGCCAGCAGTGAGGAGGGCAGCTGGGGAAACACCATATATTTT. This translates into CASSEEGSWGNTIYF.

V is TRBV6-6 and J is TRBJ2-1, with 11 bases aligning to TRBD1. V dropped 5 bases and J dropped 7; count of bases not matched to a gene: 7. The CDR3 contains 15 residues. The V gene's germline CDR1 is MNHNY and CDR2 SVGAGI (reference sequence). CDR3 bases: TGTGCCAGCAGTACCGGACAGGGGGCCGAAAATGAGCAGTTCTTC. Protein product: CASSTGQGAENEQFF.